The present T cell receptor beta chain was sequenced within a study of cytomegalovirus exposure and HLA in healthy donors. The PCR employed 60 Vbeta primers together with 13 Jbeta primers. The method was immunoSEQ multiplex PCR; TCRdb's version includes in-frame clones alone and lacks a portion of them. The table lists under 150,000 clones, about 68% of them singletons, with more than 3.5% in the top ten. With 3 bases removed from V and 10 bases from J, the gap between germline ends came to 16 bases. The CDR3 extends over 14 amino acids. Germline V CDR1 and CDR2: LNHDA, SQIVND (reference sequence). Findings of the study overall: The study carried out a later analysis of TCR beta sequences. It associated 15,000 to 20,000 of them with specific HLA alleles at a false discovery rate of 0.05.

Comments on this clone: Its antigen is as yet unknown.

Sequencing was carried out using PBMCs. V and J are TRBV19 and TRBJ1-5, with a possible D match to TRBD1 (5 bases). The sequence came from a woman aged 40 to 49 in good health and CMV-seropositive. The CDR3 region is CASSIGRAGGPQHF. In nucleotides, the CDR3 is TGTGCCAGTAGTATCGGCAGGGCCGGGGGACCCCAGCATTTT.